What follows are 22 T cell receptor beta chains derived from one specimen sequenced in a study of T cell responses to AZD1222 COVID-19 vaccine. Some clones are missing from TCRdb's copy, which holds only in-frame ones; the method was immunoSEQ multiplex PCR. The sample lists over 110,000 clones, roughly 90% seen once, with about 1.5% in the top ten. The sample here was peripheral blood, taken 28 days after the second AZD1222 dose. Source of these receptors: an adult who received the AZD1222 COVID-19 vaccine.

In nucleotides, the CDR3 is TGTGCCAGCAGCCCAGGACAGGGACTAGCCAAAAACATTCAGTACTTC. This translates into CASSPGQGLAKNIQYF. The V and J genes are TRBV7-9 and TRBJ2-4; 8 bases agree with TRBD1. With 5 bases clipped from V and 0 bases from J, the junction kept 6 bases outside the gene matches. Germline loops: CDR1 SEHNR, CDR2 FQNEAQ (reference sequence). The CDR3 has 16 residues.

The V call is TRBV12-5, the J call TRBJ1-2; 8 nucleotides align to TRBD1. Germline trimming cut 2 bases from V and 4 bases from J; bases unmatched to any gene: 3. CDR1 and CDR2 from the germline V gene are LGHNT and FRNRAP. There are 14 residues in the CDR3. CDR3 residues: CASGLIGTGYGYTF. In DNA form, the CDR3 reads TGTGCTAGTGGTTTGATTGGGACAGGCTATGGCTACACCTTC.

V gene TRBV25-1 combines with J gene TRBJ1-6; D not resolved. The CDR3 contains 13 residues. The V gene lost 5 bases and the J gene lost 7 bases, with 9 bases spanning the gap. CDR1 is MGHDK and CDR2 is SYGVNS in the germline V gene. In nucleotides, the CDR3 is TGTGCCAGCAGTAACCGGGGAAATTCACCCCTCCACTTT. The encoded protein is CASSNRGNSPLHF.

The rearrangement uses TRBV10-3 and TRBJ2-7; D is possibly TRBD1 or TRBD2 (5 bases each). V was pared by 10 bases and J by 2 bases, with 15 bases between. Germline V lookup: CDR1 ENHRY, CDR2 SYGVKD. The CDR3 has 13 amino acids. The CDR3: CATAGAGAYEQYF. CDR3 nucleotide sequence: TGTGCCACCGCCGGGGCGGGCGCCTACGAGCAGTACTTC.

The V and J genes are TRBV11-3 and TRBJ2-3; tentatively, D is TRBD2 (6 bases). Germline values: CDR1 SGHNT, CDR2 YENEEA. The V end was cut by 5 bases, the J end by 5 bases, with 17 bases between. The CDR3 sequence is 15 residues long. CDR3 sequence reads: CASSTNTGVKDTQYF. Written as DNA, the CDR3 is TGTGCCAGCAGCACAAACACGGGGGTGAAAGATACGCAGTATTTT.

This chain connects TRBV2 to TRBJ2-1; perhaps TRBD2 as D (6 bases). Germline V lookup: CDR1 SNHLY, CDR2 FYNNEI. V lost 0 bases, J lost 4 bases, and 13 bases lay in between. CDR3 length: 16 residues. The DNA of the CDR3 is TGTGCCAGCAGTGAAGCAGCCGGGGGTTGGTACAATGAGCAGTTCTTC. Amino acids: CASSEAAGGWYNEQFF.

This clone was detected once. The V and J genes are TRBV6-5 and TRBJ2-6; the D gene is possibly TRBD1 (6 bases). V was shortened by 8 bases and J by 4 bases, with 15 bases between the two germline ends. The CDR3 extends over 15 amino acids. The germline V gene has CDR1 MNHEY and CDR2 SVGAGI. In DNA, the CDR3 is TGTGCCAGCCGGGACACGATCGCCGGGGCCAACGTCCTGACTTTC. The encoded protein is CASRDTIAGANVLTF.

The count of this clone is one. The chain uses TRBV7-9 and TRBJ2-3, with TRBD2 matching over 11 bases. Germline lookup yields CDR1 SEHNR and CDR2 FQNEAQ (reference sequence). The trim removed 5 bases at V and 0 bases at J, leaving 4 bases unmatched. CDR3 length equals 16 residues. CDR3 sequence: CASSRGTSGSTDTQYF. CDR3 bases: TGTGCCAGCAGCCGTGGGACTAGCGGAAGCACAGATACGCAGTATTTT.

The CDR3 protein is CASSFGTSLETQYF. The DNA of the CDR3 is TGTGCCAGCAGCTTCGGGACAAGCCTGGAGACCCAGTACTTC. The chain is built from TRBV7-6 and TRBJ2-5, with D perhaps TRBD1 (6 bases). Trimming left V 3 bases short and J 5 bases short, with 13 bases between. CDR1 and CDR2 (germline): SGHVS, FNYEAQ. The CDR3 contains 14 residues.

V is TRBV5-1 and J is TRBJ2-1, with D hard to call. Germline CDR1 is SGHRS and CDR2 is YFSETQ. The CDR3 length is 15 residues. V lost 0 bases, J lost 6 bases, and 13 bases lay in between. The CDR3 loop reads CASSLALGMGNEQFF. DNA of the CDR3: TGCGCCAGCAGCTTGGCCCTGGGGATGGGCAATGAGCAGTTCTTC.

The chain recombines TRBV28 with TRBJ2-3, with 10 bases lining up with TRBD2. Germline V gene data show CDR1 as MDHEN and CDR2 as SYDVKM. The length of the CDR3 is 17 residues. J lost 5 bases, V lost 2 bases, and 10 bases had no gene match. The CDR3 region has the DNA TGTGCCAGCAGTTTACCGCTAGCGGGAGATGCAATAGATACGCAGTATTTT. Residues: CASSLPLAGDAIDTQYF.

The gene calls are TRBV6-6 and TRBJ2-2, with TRBD1 identical over 7 bases. Looked up from germline, CDR1 is MNHNY and CDR2 is SVGAGI (reference sequence). The CDR3 contains 15 residues. V shed 10 bases and J 0 bases; nucleotides not matched to a gene: 8. In DNA form, the CDR3 reads TGTGCCACAAACAGGGGAAAGACGAACACCGGGGAGCTGTTTTTT. Its translation is CATNRGKTNTGELFF.

The CDR3 is CASSLMVGANSIGELFF. The DNA of the CDR3 is TGTGCCAGCAGCTTGATGGTCGGGGCAAACAGCATCGGGGAGCTGTTTTTT. The J gene is TRBJ2-2, the V gene TRBV5-8; tentatively, D is TRBD1 or TRBD2 (5 bases each). The germline V gene encodes CDR1 SGHTS and CDR2 YDEGEE. V was shortened by 1 base and J by 7 bases, with 20 bases between the two germline ends. The CDR3 length is 17 residues.

The chain uses TRBV5-1 and TRBJ2-1; 7 nucleotides match TRBD2. The germline V gene has CDR1 SGHRS and CDR2 YFSETQ. J gave up 6 bases and V 0 bases, and 3 bases lay outside the gene matches. The CDR3 spans 14 residues. The CDR3, as DNA: TGCGCCAGCAGCTTGGGGACTAGGTCCAATGAGCAGTTCTTC. Encoded protein: CASSLGTRSNEQFF. Drawing the rest from reference TRBV5-1 and TRBJ2-1, the complete variable domain is KAGVTQTPRYLIKTRGQQVTLSCSPISGHRSVSWYQQTPGQGLQFLFEYFSETQRNKGNFPGRFSGRQFSNSRSEMNVSTLELGDSALYLCASSLGTRSNEQFFGPGTRLTVL.

The chain employs TRBV6-5 and TRBJ1-3; TRBD1 matches at 7 bases. The CDR3 sequence is 15 residues long. V lost 6 bases, J lost 4 bases, and 9 bases stayed unmatched. Germline V CDR1 and CDR2: MNHEY, SVGAGI. DNA for the CDR3: TGTGCCAGCAGGAGAGCAACAGGGGAGGGAAACACCATATATTTT. Amino acid sequence: CASRRATGEGNTIYF.

The rearrangement uses TRBV2 and TRBJ1-1; perhaps TRBD1 as D (5 bases). This CDR3 is 17 amino acids long. Trimming removed 4 bases from V and 0 bases from J, with 18 bases in between. From germline, CDR1 is SNHLY and CDR2 FYNNEI. For the CDR3, the DNA is TGTGCCAGCAGTGGGGGGATCGGGTCCTCTGTGAACACTGAAGCTTTCTTT. It translates to CASSGGIGSSVNTEAFF.

The chain recombines TRBV7-9 with TRBJ1-4; 11 nucleotides agree with TRBD1. Germline-derived CDR1 and CDR2 are SEHNR and FQNEAQ (reference sequence). The CDR3 is made up of 15 amino acids. J gave up 7 bases and V 5 bases, and 6 bases lay outside the gene matches. CDR3 protein: CASSQDGTGGEKLFF. The CDR3 coding sequence is TGTGCCAGCAGCCAAGACGGGACAGGGGGTGAAAAACTGTTTTTT. Full variable domain (outside the CDR3, taken from reference TRBV7-9 and TRBJ1-4): DTGVSQNPRHKITKRGQNVTFRCDPISEHNRLYWYRQTLGQGPEFLTYFQNEAQLEKSRLLSDRFSAERPKGSFSTLEIQRTEQGDSAMYLCASSQDGTGGEKLFFGSGTQLSVL.

This chain links TRBV5-1 with TRBJ1-2, with no clear D. Germline V gene data show CDR1 as SGHRS and CDR2 as YFSETQ. Trimming shortened V by 0 bases and J by 1 base, and 7 bases separated the two germline ends. This CDR3 is 14 amino acids long. The CDR3 region has the DNA TGCGCCAGCAGCTTGGCCCAGATTAACTATGGCTACACCTTC. Translating gives CASSLAQINYGYTF.

This chain connects TRBV30 to TRBJ1-2; D unresolved. V was pared by 0 bases and J by 7 bases, with 15 bases between. The germline CDR1 and CDR2 sequences are GTSNPN and SVGIG (reference sequence). CDR3 size: 14 residues. The CDR3 sequence: CAWSVLVGGVGYTF. CDR3 sequence (DNA): TGTGCCTGGAGTGTACTAGTCGGTGGGGTTGGCTACACCTTC.

The J gene is TRBJ2-7, the V gene TRBV4-2; 14 bases align to TRBD2. CDR1 and CDR2 from the germline V gene are LGHNA and YNFKEQ. CDR3 size: 21 residues. Trimming removed 2 bases from V and 0 bases from J; junction bases left unmatched: 15. The CDR3 DNA follows: TGTGCCAGCAGCCAACAAAGTCCCGGGACTAGCGGGAGCGTAGACTCCTACGAGCAGTACTTC. Protein sequence: CASSQQSPGTSGSVDSYEQYF.

The chain combines TRBV12-3 or TRBV12-4 with TRBJ2-3; D remains ambiguous. The length of the CDR3 is 13 residues. The ends were cut back, 5 bases at V and 5 bases at J, with 11 bases in the middle. CDR3 region: CASSPAGGDTQYF. The CDR3 DNA reads as TGTGCCAGCAGTCCTGCAGGTGGAGATACGCAGTATTTT.

This chain connects TRBV7-3 to TRBJ1-6; unclear D gene. The germline CDR1 and CDR2 sequences are SGHTA and FQGTGA. V was clipped by 5 bases and J by 7 bases, with 6 bases between them. This CDR3 comprises 12 residues. In DNA, the CDR3 is TGTGCCAGCAGCACCGGGAATTCACCCCTCCACTTT. Encoded protein: CASSTGNSPLHF.